Each of the 10 T cell receptor beta chains below was sequenced from the same sample in a study of control samples from healthy donors and cancer patients. Sequenced by immunoSEQ multiplex PCR; TCRdb stores in-frame clones only, minus some. This sample carries 85,000 to 110,000 clones, around 89% of them seen once, and the ten largest clones take about 20%. The material sequenced was PBMCs. These receptors were taken from a man aged 55 to 69 with lung cancer.

The chain recombines TRBV29-1 with TRBJ2-5, with 9 positions matching TRBD1. The CDR3 runs 15 residues. CDR1 is SQVTM and CDR2 is ANQGSEA in the germline V gene. Trimming removed 6 bases from V and 5 bases from J; junction bases left unmatched: 13. In nucleotides, the CDR3 is TGCAGCGTCCGGGACAGGGAGGCGAGGTTGGAGACCCAGTACTTC. Protein: CSVRDREARLETQYF.

This rearrangement joins TRBV7-9 to TRBJ2-7; D unclear. This CDR3 is 12 amino acids long. The V gene lost 1 base and the J gene lost 7 bases, with 8 bases spanning the gap. The V gene's germline CDR1 is SEHNR and CDR2 FQNEAQ (reference sequence). CDR3 in DNA: TGTGCCAGCAGCTTAGTAATAACGGAGCAGTACTTC. Translated: CASSLVITEQYF.

The chain carries TRBV6-6 and TRBJ2-1; D is undetermined. CDR3 length: 13 residues. V was trimmed by 4 bases and J by 4 bases, leaving 8 bases between them. Germline V gene lookup returns CDR1 MNHNY and CDR2 SVGAGI (reference sequence). CDR3 residues: CASSLEGYNEQFF. CDR3 sequence (DNA): TGTGCCAGCAGTTTGGAAGGATACAATGAGCAGTTCTTC.

The chain joins TRBV3-1 (or the pseudogene TRBV3-2) to TRBJ1-5; D is ambiguous. In germline, CDR1 is LGHDT, CDR2 YNNKEL (reference sequence). Between the trimmed V and J ends, which lost 1 base and 0 bases, there was a span of 7 bases. This CDR3 has 15 amino acids. The CDR3 reads CASSQAHSSNQPQHF. DNA of the CDR3: TGTGCCAGCAGCCAAGCCCACAGTAGCAATCAGCCCCAGCATTTT.

DNA of the CDR3: TGTGCCAGCAGAGCTTATGGGGGGTCCGGTGAAAAACTGTTTTTT. As protein: CASRAYGGSGEKLFF. The chain has TRBV7-9 and TRBJ1-4; possible D gene TRBD1, 5 bases. The length of the CDR3 is 15 residues. Germline V lookup: CDR1 SEHNR, CDR2 FQNEAQ (reference sequence). V lost 6 bases and J 7 bases, leaving 18 bases between the germline ends.

The CDR3 DNA follows: TGTGCCACCAGCAGAGGACAGATTTATAGCAATCAGCCCCAGCATTTT. Its protein is CATSRGQIYSNQPQHF. V gene TRBV15 combines with J gene TRBJ1-5, with D possibly matching TRBD1 (5 bases). The CDR3 length is 16 residues. CDR1 LNHNV and CDR2 YYDKDF come from the germline V gene (reference sequence). The V end was cut by 1 base, the J end by 0 bases, with 10 bases between. Full variable domain (outside the CDR3, taken from reference TRBV15 and TRBJ1-5): DAMVIQNPRYQVTQFGKPVTLSCSQTLNHNVMYWYQQKSSQAPKLLFHYYDKDFNNEADTPDNFQSRRPNTSFCFLDIRSPGLGDTAMYLCATSRGQIYSNQPQHFGDGTRLSIL.

The rearrangement links TRBV25-1 to TRBJ1-2; tentatively, D is TRBD1 (6 bases). From germline, CDR1 is MGHDK and CDR2 SYGVNS. The CDR3 has 14 amino acids. Trimming shortened V by 5 bases and J by 4 bases, and 14 bases separated the two germline ends. The CDR3 sequence: CASSTIGTIYGYTF. The CDR3 DNA follows: TGTGCCAGCAGTACTATCGGGACAATCTATGGCTACACCTTC.

CDR3 residues: CASRGQSVGEKLFF. CDR3 nucleotides: TGTGCCAGCAGGGGACAGAGCGTCGGGGAAAAACTGTTTTTT. The V gene is TRBV6-5, the J gene TRBJ1-4; TRBD1 aligns across 7 bases. This CDR3 spans 14 amino acids. Germline-derived CDR1 and CDR2 are MNHEY and SVGAGI. V shed 6 bases, J shed 8 bases, and the junction held 9 bases outside the gene matches.

The chain carries TRBV27 and TRBJ1-6, with D possibly being TRBD1 (6 bases). The CDR3 sequence is 18 residues long. The germline gives CDR1 MNHEY, CDR2 SMNVEV (reference sequence). Trimming left V 4 bases short and J 0 bases short, with 16 bases between. Here the CDR3 reads CASSSRRDTSSYNSPLHF. CDR3 nucleotides: TGTGCCAGCAGTTCCCGTCGGGACACCAGCTCCTATAATTCACCCCTCCACTTT.

A single count supports this clone. The gene calls are TRBV2 and TRBJ1-1; D call uncertain. The V end was cut by 5 bases, the J end by 0 bases, with 13 bases between. Germline V gene data show CDR1 as SNHLY and CDR2 as FYNNEI. This CDR3 comprises 15 residues. CDR3 nucleotides: TGTGCCAGCAGTCTAAGGGAATTGGTGAACACTGAAGCTTTCTTT. This translates into CASSLRELVNTEAFF.